This T cell receptor beta chain originates from a study of blood T cell repertoires in COVID-19. Looking at the study overall: Donors in the United States, Italy and Spain gave samples during acute or convalescent COVID-19. PBMCs, B-cell-depleted T cells, or T cells were the source of the cDNA or gDNA that made up the material.

As originally analysed: Estimation of nucleated cell counts was performed using reference gene primer amplification. Clones were read by immunoSEQ multiplex PCR, and TCRdb kept only the in-frame ones, dropping some. V and J calls and clone size come straight from that table; D and trimming were deduced from the DNA. The sample includes fewer than 300,000 clones, 88% seen only once; the top ten take about 0.99%. This CDR3 contains 14 residues. Germline V gene sequence: CDR1 SNHLY, CDR2 FYNNEI. V was clipped by 8 bases and J by 0 bases, with 14 bases between them. In this sample, this clone turned up many times.

The sequence came from a woman in her 40s who had recovered from COVID-19. The chain joins TRBV2 to TRBJ2-7, with TRBD1 as a possible D gene (5 bases). Source material: peripheral blood. CDR3 region: CASPGRVPSYEQYF. Written as DNA, the CDR3 is TGTGCCAGCCCTGGCAGGGTCCCCTCCTACGAGCAGTACTTC.